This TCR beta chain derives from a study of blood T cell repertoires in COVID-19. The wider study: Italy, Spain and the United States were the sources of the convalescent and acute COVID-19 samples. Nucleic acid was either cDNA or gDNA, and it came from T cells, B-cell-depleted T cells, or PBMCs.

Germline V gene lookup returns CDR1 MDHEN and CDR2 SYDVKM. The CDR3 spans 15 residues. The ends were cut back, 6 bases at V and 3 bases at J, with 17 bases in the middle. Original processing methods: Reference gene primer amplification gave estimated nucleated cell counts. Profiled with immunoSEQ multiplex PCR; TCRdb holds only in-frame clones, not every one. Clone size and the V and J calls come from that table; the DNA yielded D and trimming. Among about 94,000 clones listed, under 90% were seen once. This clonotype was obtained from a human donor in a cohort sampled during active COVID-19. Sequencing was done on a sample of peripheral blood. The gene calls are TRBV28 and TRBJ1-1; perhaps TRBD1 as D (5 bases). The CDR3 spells CASRPHRLRDTEAFF. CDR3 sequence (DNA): TGTGCCAGCAGGCCCCACAGGTTAAGGGACACTGAAGCTTTCTTT.